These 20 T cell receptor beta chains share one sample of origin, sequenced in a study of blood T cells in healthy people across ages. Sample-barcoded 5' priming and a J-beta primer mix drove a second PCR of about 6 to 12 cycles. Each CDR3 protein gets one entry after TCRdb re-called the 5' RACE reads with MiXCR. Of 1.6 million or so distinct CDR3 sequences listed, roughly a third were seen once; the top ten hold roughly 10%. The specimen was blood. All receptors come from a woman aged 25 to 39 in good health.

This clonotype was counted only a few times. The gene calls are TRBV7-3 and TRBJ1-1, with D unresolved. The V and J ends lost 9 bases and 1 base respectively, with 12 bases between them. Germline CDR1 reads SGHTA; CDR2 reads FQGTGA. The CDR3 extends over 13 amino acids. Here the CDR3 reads CASSSYRNTEAFF. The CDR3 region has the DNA TGTGCCAGTTCTTCGTACCGGAACACTGAAGCTTTCTTT. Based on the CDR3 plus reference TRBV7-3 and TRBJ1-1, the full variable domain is GAGVSQTPSNKVTEKGKYVELRCDPISGHTALYWYRQSLGQGPEFLIYFQGTGAADDSGLPNDRFFAVRPEGSVSTLKIQRTERGDSAVYLCASSSYRNTEAFFGQGTRLTVV.

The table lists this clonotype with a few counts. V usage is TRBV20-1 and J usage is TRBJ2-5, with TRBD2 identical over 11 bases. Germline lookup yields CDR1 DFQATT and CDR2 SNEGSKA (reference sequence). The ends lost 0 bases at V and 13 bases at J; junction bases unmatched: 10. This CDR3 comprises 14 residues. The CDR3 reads CSARDWASGRTGYF. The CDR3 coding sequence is TGCAGTGCTAGAGATTGGGCTAGCGGGAGGACGGGGTACTTC.

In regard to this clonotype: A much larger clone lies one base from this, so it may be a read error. The CDR3 region is CSVNTGDYEQCF. The CDR3 coding sequence is TGCAGCGTTAATACAGGGGACTACGAGCAGTGCTTC. The chain joins TRBV29-1 to TRBJ2-7; D tentatively reads TRBD1 or TRBD2 (7 bases each). This CDR3 has 12 residues. The germline V gene has CDR1 SQVTM and CDR2 ANQGSEA.

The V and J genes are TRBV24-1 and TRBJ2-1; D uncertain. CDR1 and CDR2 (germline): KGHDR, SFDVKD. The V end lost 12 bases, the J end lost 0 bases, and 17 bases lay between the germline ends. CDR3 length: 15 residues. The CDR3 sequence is CAVGDGRRSYNEQFF. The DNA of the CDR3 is TGTGCCGTCGGAGACGGTCGACGCTCCTACAATGAGCAGTTCTTC.

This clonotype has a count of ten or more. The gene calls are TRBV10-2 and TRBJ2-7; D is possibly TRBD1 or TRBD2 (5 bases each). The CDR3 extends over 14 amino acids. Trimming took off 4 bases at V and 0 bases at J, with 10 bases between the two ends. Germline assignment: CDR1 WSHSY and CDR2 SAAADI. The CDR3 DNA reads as TGCGCCAGCAGTGGGACGGGGACCTCCTACGAGCAGTACTTC. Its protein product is CASSGTGTSYEQYF.

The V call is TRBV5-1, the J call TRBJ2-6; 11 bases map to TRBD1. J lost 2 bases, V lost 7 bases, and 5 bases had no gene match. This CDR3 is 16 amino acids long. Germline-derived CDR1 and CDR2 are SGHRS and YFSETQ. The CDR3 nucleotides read TGCGCCAGCGCGGGACAGGGGGTGCCTGGGGCCAACGTCCTGACTTTC. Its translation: CASAGQGVPGANVLTF.

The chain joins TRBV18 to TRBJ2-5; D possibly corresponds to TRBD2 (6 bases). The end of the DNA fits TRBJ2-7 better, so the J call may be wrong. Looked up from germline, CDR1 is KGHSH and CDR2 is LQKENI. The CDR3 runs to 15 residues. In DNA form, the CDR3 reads TGTGCCAGCTCACCCAATAGACTAGGTGACTACGAGCAGTACTTC. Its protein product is CASSPNRLGDYEQYF.

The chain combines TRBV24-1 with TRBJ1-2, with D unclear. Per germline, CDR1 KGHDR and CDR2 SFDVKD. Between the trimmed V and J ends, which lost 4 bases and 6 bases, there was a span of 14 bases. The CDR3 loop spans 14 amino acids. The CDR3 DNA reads TGTGCCACCAGTGACATGACGGAAAGTGATGGCTACACCTTC. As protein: CATSDMTESDGYTF.

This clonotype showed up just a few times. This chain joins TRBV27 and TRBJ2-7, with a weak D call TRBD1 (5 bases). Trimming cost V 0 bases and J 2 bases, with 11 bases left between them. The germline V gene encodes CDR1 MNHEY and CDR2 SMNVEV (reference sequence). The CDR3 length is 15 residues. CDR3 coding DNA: TGTGCCAGCAGTTTATCCAGGGTTTCAGCCTACGAGCAGTACTTC. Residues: CASSLSRVSAYEQYF.

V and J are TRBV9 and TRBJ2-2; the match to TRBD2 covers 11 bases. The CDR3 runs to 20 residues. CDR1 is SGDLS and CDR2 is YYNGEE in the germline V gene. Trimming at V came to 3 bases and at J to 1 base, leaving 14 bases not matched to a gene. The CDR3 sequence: CASSDITGTSGHKNTGELFF. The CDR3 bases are TGTGCCAGCAGCGATATAACCGGGACTAGCGGACATAAGAACACCGGGGAGCTGTTTTTT. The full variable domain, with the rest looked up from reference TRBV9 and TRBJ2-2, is DSGVTQTPKHLITATGQRVTLRCSPRSGDLSVYWYQQSLDQGLQFLIQYYNGEERAKGNILERFSAQQFPDLHSELNLSSLELGDSALYFCASSDITGTSGHKNTGELFFGEGSRLTVL.

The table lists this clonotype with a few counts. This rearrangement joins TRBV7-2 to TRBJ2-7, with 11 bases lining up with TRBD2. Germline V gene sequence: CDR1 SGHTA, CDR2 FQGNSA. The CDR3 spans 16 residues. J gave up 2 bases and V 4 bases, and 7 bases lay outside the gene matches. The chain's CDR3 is CASSWRTSGRAYEQYF. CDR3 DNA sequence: TGTGCCAGCAGCTGGAGAACTAGCGGGAGAGCCTACGAGCAGTACTTC.

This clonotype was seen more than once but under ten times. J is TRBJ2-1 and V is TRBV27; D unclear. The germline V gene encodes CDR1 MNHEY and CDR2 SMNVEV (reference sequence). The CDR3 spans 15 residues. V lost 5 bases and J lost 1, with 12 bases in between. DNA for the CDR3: TGTGCCAGCAGTCCCGGGCCTGAGTCCTACAATGAGCAGTTCTTC. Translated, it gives CASSPGPESYNEQFF.

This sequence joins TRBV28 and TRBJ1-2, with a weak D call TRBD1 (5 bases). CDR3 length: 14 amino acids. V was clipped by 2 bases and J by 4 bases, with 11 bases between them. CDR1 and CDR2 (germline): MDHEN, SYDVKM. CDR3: CASSLNDSPYGYTF. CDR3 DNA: TGTGCCAGCAGTTTAAACGACAGTCCCTATGGCTACACCTTC.

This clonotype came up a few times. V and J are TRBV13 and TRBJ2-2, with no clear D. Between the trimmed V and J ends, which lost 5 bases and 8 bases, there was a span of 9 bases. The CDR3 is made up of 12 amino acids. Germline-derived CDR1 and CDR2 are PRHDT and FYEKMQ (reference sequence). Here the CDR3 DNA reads TGTGCCAGCAGCCACGGTTGGGGGGAGCTGTTTTTT. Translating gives CASSHGWGELFF.

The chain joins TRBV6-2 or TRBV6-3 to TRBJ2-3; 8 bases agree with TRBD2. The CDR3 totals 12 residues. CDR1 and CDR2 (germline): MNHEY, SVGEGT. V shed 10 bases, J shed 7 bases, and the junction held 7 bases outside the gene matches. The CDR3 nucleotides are TGTGCCACTAGACTAGCGAAGAATACGCAGTATTTT. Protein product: CATRLAKNTQYF.

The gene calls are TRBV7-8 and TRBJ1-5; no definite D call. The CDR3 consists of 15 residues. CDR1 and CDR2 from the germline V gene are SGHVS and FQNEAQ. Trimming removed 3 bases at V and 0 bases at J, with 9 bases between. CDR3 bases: TGTGCCAGCAGCTTGCCAAAGCTTAGCAATCAGCCCCAGCATTTT. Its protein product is CASSLPKLSNQPQHF.

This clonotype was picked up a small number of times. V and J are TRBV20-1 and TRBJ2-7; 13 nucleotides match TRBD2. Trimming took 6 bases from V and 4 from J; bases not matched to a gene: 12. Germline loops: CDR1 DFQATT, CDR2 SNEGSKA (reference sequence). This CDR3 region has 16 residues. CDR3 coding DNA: TGCAGTGCCCCCCCGGCACGGACTAGCGGGAGTTACGAGCAGTACTTC. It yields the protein CSAPPARTSGSYEQYF.

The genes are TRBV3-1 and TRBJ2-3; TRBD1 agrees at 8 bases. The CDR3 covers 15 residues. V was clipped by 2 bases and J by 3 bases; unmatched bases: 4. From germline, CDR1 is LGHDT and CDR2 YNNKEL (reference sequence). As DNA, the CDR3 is TGTGCCAGCAGCCAACTCGACAGGGGAACAGATACGCAGTATTTT. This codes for CASSQLDRGTDTQYF.

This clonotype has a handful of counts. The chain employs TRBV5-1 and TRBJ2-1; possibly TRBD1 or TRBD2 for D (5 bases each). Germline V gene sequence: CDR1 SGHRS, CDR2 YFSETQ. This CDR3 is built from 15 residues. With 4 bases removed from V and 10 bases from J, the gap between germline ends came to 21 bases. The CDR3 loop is CASSPGPLRTEEQFF. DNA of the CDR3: TGCGCCAGCAGCCCGGGGCCCCTCCGGACGGAGGAGCAGTTCTTC.

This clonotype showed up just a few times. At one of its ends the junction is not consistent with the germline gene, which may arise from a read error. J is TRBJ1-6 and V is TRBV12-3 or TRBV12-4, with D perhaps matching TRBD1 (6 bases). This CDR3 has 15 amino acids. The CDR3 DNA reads TGTGCCAGCAGTAAGACAGGCTCCCATAATTCACCCCTCCACTTT. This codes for CASSKTGSHNSPLHF.